This T cell receptor beta chain was recovered during a study of tumor-infiltrating lymphocytes in primary liver carcinoma. Priming with a constant-region primer yielded TCR beta cDNA from 400 to 500 ng total RNA. Modified slightly, ARM-PCR produced TCR beta libraries over three nested multiplex PCR rounds. Both of the initial two PCR rounds ran for approximately 10 cycles and employed TRBV1-TRBV30 forward primers alongside a C-beta reverse primer. MiXCR, run by TCRdb on the multiplex PCR reads, gives a single entry per CDR3 protein. The sample consists of approximately 330,000 distinct CDR3 sequences, around three fifths of them appearing once. This clonotype showed up just once. Since a much larger clone is just one base distant, this may be a read error. The CDR3 runs to 15 residues. CDR1 is SGHDN, CDR2 FVKESK, per germline. Both blood RNA, taken from unsorted whole blood, and germline DNA were extracted.

The TCR sequence derives from a man aged 35 to 55 with primary liver carcinoma and hepatitis B virus infection. The J gene is TRBJ1-3, the V gene TRBV14; tentatively, D is TRBD1 (5 bases). The sample comprised peripheral blood. The CDR3 DNA reads as TGTACCAGCAGCCAAGCCCGGATCCCTGGGGGCACCATATATTTT. It specifies CTSSQARIPGGTIYF.